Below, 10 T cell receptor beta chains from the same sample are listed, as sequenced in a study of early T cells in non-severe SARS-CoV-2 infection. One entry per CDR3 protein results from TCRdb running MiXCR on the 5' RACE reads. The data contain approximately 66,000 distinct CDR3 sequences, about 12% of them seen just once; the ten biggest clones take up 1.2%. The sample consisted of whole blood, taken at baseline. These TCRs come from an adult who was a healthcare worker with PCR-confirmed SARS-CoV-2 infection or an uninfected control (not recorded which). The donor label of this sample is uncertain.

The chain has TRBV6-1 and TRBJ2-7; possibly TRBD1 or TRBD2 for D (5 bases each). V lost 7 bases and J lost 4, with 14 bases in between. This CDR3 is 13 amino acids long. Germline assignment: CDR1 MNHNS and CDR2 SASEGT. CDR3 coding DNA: TGTGCCAGCAACGAGGGGTTTTCGTACGAGCAGTACGTC. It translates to CASNEGFSYEQYV.

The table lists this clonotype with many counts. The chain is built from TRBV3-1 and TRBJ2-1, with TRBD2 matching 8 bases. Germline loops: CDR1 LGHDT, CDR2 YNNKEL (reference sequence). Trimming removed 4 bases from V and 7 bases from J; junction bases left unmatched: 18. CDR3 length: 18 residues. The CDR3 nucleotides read TGTGCCAGCAGCCCAAGAACAAGAAGCGGGGGTCCCCTAAATGAGCAGTTCTTC. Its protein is CASSPRTRSGGPLNEQFF.

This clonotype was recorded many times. CDR3 sequence (DNA): TGTGCCAGCAGTTACGCCCGAACAGGGGATGGGGAGACCCAGTACTTC. It specifies CASSYARTGDGETQYF. The J gene is TRBJ2-5, the V gene TRBV6-6; 7 nucleotides agree with TRBD1. The ends lost 2 bases at V and 5 bases at J; junction bases unmatched: 11. CDR1 and CDR2 (germline): MNHNY, SVGAGI (reference sequence). The CDR3 loop spans 16 amino acids.

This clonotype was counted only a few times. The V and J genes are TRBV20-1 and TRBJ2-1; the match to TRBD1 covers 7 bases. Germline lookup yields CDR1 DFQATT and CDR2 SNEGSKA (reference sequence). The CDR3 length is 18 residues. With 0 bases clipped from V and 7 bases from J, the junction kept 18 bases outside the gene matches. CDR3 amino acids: CSARDLADRDRVGNEQFF. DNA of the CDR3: TGCAGTGCTAGAGACCTCGCCGACAGAGACAGGGTAGGAAATGAGCAGTTCTTC.

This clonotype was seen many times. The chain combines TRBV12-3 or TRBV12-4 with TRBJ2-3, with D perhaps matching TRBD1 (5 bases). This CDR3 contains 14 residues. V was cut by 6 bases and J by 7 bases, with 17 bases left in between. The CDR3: CASSLGEKRNTQYF. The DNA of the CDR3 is TGTGCCAGCAGCCTAGGGGAAAAACGGAATACGCAGTATTTT.

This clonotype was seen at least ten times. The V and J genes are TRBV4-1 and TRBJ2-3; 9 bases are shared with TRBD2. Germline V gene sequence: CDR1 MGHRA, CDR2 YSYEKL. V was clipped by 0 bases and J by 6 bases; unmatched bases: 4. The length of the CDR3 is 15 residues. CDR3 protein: CASSQESGGKDTQYF. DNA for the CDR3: TGCGCCAGCAGCCAAGAGAGCGGGGGGAAGGATACGCAGTATTTT.

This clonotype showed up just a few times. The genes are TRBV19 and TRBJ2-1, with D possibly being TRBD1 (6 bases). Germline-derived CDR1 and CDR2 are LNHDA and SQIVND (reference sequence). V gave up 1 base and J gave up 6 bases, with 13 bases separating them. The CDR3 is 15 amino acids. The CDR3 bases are TGTGCCAGTAGTATAGCAGGGACACCCGTCAATGAGCAGTTCTTC. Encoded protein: CASSIAGTPVNEQFF. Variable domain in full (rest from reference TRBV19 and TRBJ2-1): DGGITQSPKYLFRKEGQNVTLSCEQNLNHDAMYWYRQDPGQGLRLIYYSQIVNDFQKGDIAEGYSVSREKKESFPLTVTSAQKNPTAFYLCASSIAGTPVNEQFFGPGTRLTVL.

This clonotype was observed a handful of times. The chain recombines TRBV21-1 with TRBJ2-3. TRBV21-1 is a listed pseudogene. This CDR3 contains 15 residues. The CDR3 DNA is TGTGCCAGCAGCAAAGAGCGCAGGAGCACAGATACGCAGTATTTT. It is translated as CASSKERRSTDTQYF.

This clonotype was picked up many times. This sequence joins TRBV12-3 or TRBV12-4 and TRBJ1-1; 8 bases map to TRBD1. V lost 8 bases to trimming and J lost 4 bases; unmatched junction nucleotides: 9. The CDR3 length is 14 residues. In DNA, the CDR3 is TGTGCCAGCGGGAGGACAGGGCGAGGCACTGAAGCTTTCTTT. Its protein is CASGRTGRGTEAFF.

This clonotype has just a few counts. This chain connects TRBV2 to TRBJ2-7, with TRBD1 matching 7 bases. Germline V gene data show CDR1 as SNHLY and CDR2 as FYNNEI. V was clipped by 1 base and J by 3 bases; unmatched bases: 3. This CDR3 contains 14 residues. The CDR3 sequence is CASSEVGQSYEQYV. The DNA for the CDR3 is TGTGCCAGCAGTGAAGTGGGACAGAGCTACGAGCAGTACGTC.